This T cell receptor beta chain derives from a study of blood T cell repertoires in COVID-19. The CDR3 has 14 residues. With 3 bases clipped from V and 4 bases from J, the junction kept 3 bases outside the gene matches. CDR1 and CDR2 (germline): KGHDR, SFDVKD. This table comes from immunoSEQ multiplex PCR, and its TCRdb copy is limited to in-frame clones, with some not included. The table shows about 250,000 clones, with 88% occurring only once. The chain employs TRBV24-1 and TRBJ2-5; 8 nucleotides match TRBD1. The material sequenced was peripheral blood. The sequence derives from a man older than 75 with acute or convalescent COVID-19. CDR3 protein: CATSDADRGETQYF. The CDR3 DNA follows: TGTGCCACCAGTGATGCCGACAGGGGAGAGACCCAGTACTTC.